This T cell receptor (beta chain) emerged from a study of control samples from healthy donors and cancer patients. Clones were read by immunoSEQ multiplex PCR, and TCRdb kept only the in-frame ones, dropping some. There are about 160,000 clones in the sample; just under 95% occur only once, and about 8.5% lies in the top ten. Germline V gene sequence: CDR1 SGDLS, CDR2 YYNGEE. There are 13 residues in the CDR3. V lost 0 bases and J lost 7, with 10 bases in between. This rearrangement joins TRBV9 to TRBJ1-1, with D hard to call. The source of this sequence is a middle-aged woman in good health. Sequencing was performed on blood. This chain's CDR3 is CASSVGFGVEAFF. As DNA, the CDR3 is TGTGCCAGCAGCGTAGGATTCGGGGTTGAAGCTTTCTTT. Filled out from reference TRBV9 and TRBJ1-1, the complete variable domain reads DSGVTQTPKHLITATGQRVTLRCSPRSGDLSVYWYQQSLDQGLQFLIQYYNGEERAKGNILERFSAQQFPDLHSELNLSSLELGDSALYFCASSVGFGVEAFFGQGTRLTVV.